This is a list of T cell receptor beta chains from one sample in a study of Graves' ophthalmopathy and Graves' hyperthyroidism. TCRdb itself ran the multiplex PCR reads through MiXCR, one entry per CDR3 protein. This table has hundreds of thousands of distinct CDR3 sequences, 45% to 55% appearing once. Input material: peripheral blood. The receptors originated from an adult man with Graves' ophthalmopathy. Both conserved end residues are part of each CDR3. D genes are given only for firm matches. Size values are once, few and many counts, or a class for expanded clones, and some rows have none.

clone size,J gene,D gene,V gene,CDR3 length,CDR3 protein,CDR3 DNA
-,TRBJ1-5,TRBD1,TRBV12-3/TRBV12-4,15,CASSWGTGASQPQHF,TGTGCCAGCAGTTGGGGGACAGGGGCCAGTCAGCCCCAGCATTTT
-,TRBJ1-4,-,TRBV7-8,15,CASSSQAGANEKLFF,TGTGCCAGCAGCAGTCAAGCGGGAGCTAATGAAAAACTGTTTTTT
-,TRBJ2-2,TRBD2,TRBV10-3,19,CAISESGRTSGGYTGELFF,TGTGCCATCAGTGAGTCGGGTAGGACTAGCGGGGGATACACCGGGGAGCTGTTTTTT
-,TRBJ1-2,TRBD1,TRBV29-1,14,CSSLDRGNIYGYTF,TGCAGCAGTTTGGACAGGGGAAACATCTATGGCTACACCTTC
many,TRBJ1-4,-,TRBV24-1,13,CATSDPASGRLFF,TGTGCCACCAGTGACCCTGCCAGTGGGAGACTGTTTTTT
-,TRBJ2-7,-,TRBV10-3,16,CASSSGVSQAGYEQYF,TGTGCCAGCAGCTCGGGAGTAAGTCAAGCGGGCTACGAGCAGTACTTC
-,TRBJ1-5,TRBD1,TRBV29-1,17,CSVSTGSTLGGNQPQHF,TGCAGCGTCTCGACAGGGTCCACCCTAGGGGGTAATCAGCCCCAGCATTTT
few,TRBJ1-4,-,TRBV29-1,12,CSVGYGNEKLFF,TGCAGCGTTGGCTACGGTAATGAAAAACTGTTTTTT
few,TRBJ2-7,-,TRBV11-2,15,CASIPGASKSYEQYF,TGTGCCAGCATCCCGGGGGCCTCCAAGTCCTACGAGCAGTACTTC
many,TRBJ1-2,-,TRBV10-3,14,CAISDSEDDYGYTF,TGTGCCATCAGTGATTCCGAGGATGACTATGGCTACACCTTC
few,TRBJ2-5,-,TRBV11-2,15,CASSFEDYRQETQYF,TGTGCCAGCAGCTTCGAGGACTACAGACAAGAGACCCAGTACTTC
few,TRBJ1-4,TRBD1,TRBV6-1,14,CASSEGTGYEKLFF,TGTGCCAGCAGTGAAGGGACAGGGTATGAAAAACTGTTTTTT